This entry is about one T cell receptor (beta chain). Germline trimming cut 3 bases from V and 10 bases from J; bases unmatched to any gene: 10. Germline V gene data show CDR1 as LGHNA and CDR2 as YSLEER. The CDR3 extends over 15 amino acids. The data were obtained in a study of blood T cell repertoires in COVID-19. Study as a whole: Both acute and convalescent COVID-19 samples were obtained from the United States, Italy and Spain. T cells, B-cell-depleted T cells, or PBMCs provided the cDNA or gDNA that served as material.

Sequenced by immunoSEQ multiplex PCR; TCRdb stores in-frame clones only, minus some. The profile covers 250,000 to 350,000 clones, with about four fifths appearing a single time and more than 1.4% taken by the ten largest. Sequencing used peripheral blood. This rearrangement joins TRBV4-3 to TRBJ2-1; 9 nucleotides line up with TRBD2. The clonotype was recovered from a human donor with COVID-19, enrolled during active disease. The donor label of this sample is uncertain. The CDR3 DNA reads as TGCGCCAGCAGCCAGGGTGTAGCGGGAGCAAGGGAGCAGTTCTTC. Translated, it gives CASSQGVAGAREQFF.